The sequence of this T cell receptor beta chain was determined in a study of T cell responses to AZD1222 COVID-19 vaccine. The table came from immunoSEQ multiplex PCR; TCRdb's copy has only in-frame clones and leaves some out. The sample has about 92,000 clones; around nine tenths are singletons. This clone has a handful of counts. Germline lookup yields CDR1 MNHEY and CDR2 SVGAGI. Trimming removed 8 bases at V and 0 bases at J, with 8 bases between. The CDR3 length is 14 residues. The sequencing here drew on peripheral blood, taken on day 0 of MenACWY control vaccination. The genes are TRBV6-5 and TRBJ1-6; D is unresolved. The sequence came from an adult in good health. CDR3 sequence (DNA): TGTGCCAGCGCCGGGGACTCCTATAATTCACCCCTCCACTTT. This gives the protein CASAGDSYNSPLHF.